These 21 T cell receptor beta chains were sequenced from one sample in a study of vaccination effects on CD4 cells after COVID-19. Repertoires were generated with immunoSEQ multiplex PCR, while TCRdb's copy carries only in-frame clones and drops some. The table shows tens of thousands of clones, with about 74% occurring only once. Before any sequencing was done, the ViraFEST assay used viral peptide pools to expand antigen-specific CD4+ T cells. Subsequent to 10 days of culture, CD4+ T cells were isolated. Two-dose BNT162b2 or mRNA-1273 vaccination was given to participants. These TCRs are of unknown antigen specificity. The sequenced sample was CD4+ T cells from PBMCs cultured with HCoV-229E spike peptides, obtained after COVID-19 vaccination. All receptors come from a human donor who received a COVID-19 vaccine.

This clone was detected a few times. The chain is built from TRBV6-1 and TRBJ2-7; D unresolved. V lost 2 bases and J 5 bases, leaving 25 bases between the germline ends. CDR1 MNHNS and CDR2 SASEGT come from the germline V gene. The CDR3 runs 18 residues. The DNA of the CDR3 is TGTGCCAGCAGTGAATGGAGTCGGGTCTTACAGCTACCTGACGAGCAGTACGTC. Encoded protein: CASSEWSRVLQLPDEQYV.

The genes are TRBV28 and TRBJ1-2; 8 nucleotides align to TRBD1. Germline V gives CDR1 MDHEN, CDR2 SYDVKM. With V trimmed by 6 bases and J by 1 base, 7 bases remained unmatched. CDR3 length equals 15 residues. CDR3 sequence: CASSLGDRSNYGYTF. The CDR3 DNA sequence: TGTGCCAGCAGCCTGGGGGACAGGAGTAACTATGGCTACACCTTC.

This chain links TRBV4-1 with TRBJ2-2; no clear D. CDR3 size: 13 residues. V gave up 4 bases and J gave up 0 bases, with 3 bases separating them. Germline CDR1 reads MGHRA; CDR2 reads YSYEKL. The CDR3 loop is CASSRTNTGELFF. Here the CDR3 DNA reads TGCGCCAGCAGCCGTACGAACACCGGGGAGCTGTTTTTT.

V usage is TRBV5-1 and J usage is TRBJ2-5; 7 positions match TRBD1. The CDR3 runs to 14 residues. V was pared by 2 bases and J by 2 bases, with 3 bases of the junction left unmatched. CDR1 is SGHRS and CDR2 is YFSETQ in the germline V gene. CDR3 loop: CASSFGRGQETQYF. The CDR3, as DNA: TGCGCCAGCAGCTTTGGCAGGGGGCAAGAGACCCAGTACTTC.

The J gene is TRBJ2-3, the V gene TRBV24-1; 14 nucleotides align to TRBD2. Germline assignment: CDR1 KGHDR and CDR2 SFDVKD. V trimming: 2 bases; J trimming: 0 bases; junction bases outside the gene matches: 9. The CDR3 loop spans 20 amino acids. CDR3: CATSDSRWTSGGYSTDTQYF. The CDR3 nucleotides read TGTGCCACCAGTGATTCGCGGTGGACTAGCGGGGGGTATAGCACAGATACGCAGTATTTT.

This chain connects TRBV2 to TRBJ2-3; 8 bases align to TRBD2. Trimming took 6 bases from V and 6 from J; bases not matched to a gene: 5. This CDR3 has 13 residues. The germline gives CDR1 SNHLY, CDR2 FYNNEI. The CDR3 bases are TGTGCCAGCAGACGGACTAGCAGCGATACGCAGTATTTT. The encoded protein is CASRRTSSDTQYF.

The V gene is TRBV6-5, the J gene TRBJ2-3, with no clear D. The CDR3 is 16 residues long. Trimming pared 2 bases from V and 4 bases from J, leaving 16 bases between. The germline V gene encodes CDR1 MNHEY and CDR2 SVGAGI. The CDR3 DNA reads TGTGCCAGCAGTTACGGCTCTCCCCAGGTCTCAGATACGCAGTATTTT. Its protein is CASSYGSPQVSDTQYF.

The CDR3 nucleotides are TGTGCCAGCAGTGACAGGGACCGGGAAAAACTGTTTTTT. Translation gives CASSDRDREKLFF. The chain is built from TRBV2 and TRBJ1-4, with TRBD1 as a possible D gene (5 bases). The V gene's germline CDR1 is SNHLY and CDR2 FYNNEI. V was shortened by 3 bases and J by 8 bases, with 10 bases between the two germline ends. This CDR3 has 13 residues.

The chain has TRBV5-1 and TRBJ2-2; D gene uncertain. CDR1 and CDR2 from the germline V gene are SGHRS and YFSETQ. V lost 2 bases and J lost 5, with 16 bases in between. This CDR3 has 16 amino acids. CDR3 residues: CASSLMSGSVTGELFF. CDR3 nucleotides: TGCGCCAGCAGCTTAATGTCCGGGTCGGTGACCGGGGAGCTGTTTTTT.

The chain has TRBV3-1 (or the pseudogene TRBV3-2) and TRBJ1-1, with no clear D. The CDR3 consists of 16 residues. Germline CDR1 and CDR2: LGHDT and YNNKEL (reference sequence). The V gene lost 2 bases and the J gene lost 1 base, with 14 bases spanning the gap. The CDR3 nucleotides read TGTGCCAGCAGCCAATTCAGTCCCAGTTCGAACACTGAAGCTTTCTTT. Residues: CASSQFSPSSNTEAFF.

The rearrangement links TRBV12-3 or TRBV12-4 to TRBJ1-1; maybe TRBD1 (5 bases). The CDR3 spans 12 residues. The V gene lost 5 bases and the J gene lost 11 bases, with 15 bases spanning the gap. In DNA form, the CDR3 reads TGTGCCAGCAGTATGAGGGGTTGGGGCGCTTTCTTT. As protein: CASSMRGWGAFF.

The chain has TRBV6-6 and TRBJ1-1; tentative D call: TRBD1 (5 bases). Trimming left V 7 bases short and J 7 bases short, with 13 bases between. The CDR3 sequence is 12 residues long. CDR1 is MNHNY and CDR2 is SVGAGI in the germline V gene (reference sequence). The CDR3 DNA reads as TGTGCCAGCATTCGCCGGGACCGTGAAGCTTTCTTT. Its translation is CASIRRDREAFF.

The rearrangement links TRBV4-1 to TRBJ2-5; TRBD2 aligns across 11 bases. The CDR3 extends over 18 amino acids. Per germline, CDR1 MGHRA and CDR2 YSYEKL. V dropped 0 bases and J dropped 1; count of bases not matched to a gene: 7. DNA of the CDR3: TGCGCCAGCAGCCAAGATCGAACTAGCGGGGGACTCCAAGAGACCCAGTACTTC. It translates to CASSQDRTSGGLQETQYF.

This clone was counted a few times. The V gene is TRBV2, the J gene TRBJ1-4; D not resolved. From germline, CDR1 is SNHLY and CDR2 FYNNEI. The CDR3 length is 13 residues. V was trimmed by 4 bases and J by 8 bases, leaving 11 bases between them. In DNA, the CDR3 is TGTGCCAGCAGTGGCCGGGATCTCGAAAAACTGTTTTTT. This translates into CASSGRDLEKLFF.

The rearrangement joins TRBV4-2 to TRBJ1-5, with D possibly TRBD1 on 5 matching bases. This CDR3 is 13 amino acids long. From germline, CDR1 is LGHNA and CDR2 YNFKEQ. Trimming removed 4 bases at V and 6 bases at J, with 10 bases between. This chain's CDR3 is CASSPTGGQPQHF. CDR3 sequence (DNA): TGTGCCAGCAGCCCAACTGGGGGTCAGCCCCAGCATTTT.

The rearrangement uses TRBV7-9 and TRBJ2-5; the D is unclear. The germline V gene encodes CDR1 SEHNR and CDR2 FQNEAQ (reference sequence). The CDR3 is 14 amino acids. V was shortened by 6 bases and J by 0 bases, with 11 bases between the two germline ends. The CDR3 reads CASSWGGNQETQYF. CDR3 bases: TGTGCCAGCAGTTGGGGTGGGAACCAAGAGACCCAGTACTTC.

This clone was seen more than once but under ten times. The V gene is TRBV2, the J gene TRBJ2-7; 9 nucleotides line up with TRBD1. Unmatched junction bases numbered 8, after V lost 8 bases and J lost 3 bases. CDR3 length: 14 residues. CDR1 SNHLY and CDR2 FYNNEI come from the germline V gene. CDR3 amino acids: CASGGQGRFYEQYV. The CDR3 bases are TGTGCCAGCGGTGGACAGGGGCGATTCTACGAGCAGTACGTC.

V is TRBV5-1 and J is TRBJ2-2; the match to TRBD1 covers 9 bases. The length of the CDR3 is 15 residues. Germline trimming cut 5 bases from V and 3 bases from J; bases unmatched to any gene: 5. Per the germline V gene, CDR1 is SGHRS and CDR2 is YFSETQ. For the CDR3, the DNA is TGCGCCAGCAGTGGGACAGGGTGGGACACCGGGGAGCTGTTTTTT. Protein: CASSGTGWDTGELFF. The full variable domain, rest sourced from reference TRBV5-1 and TRBJ2-2, is KAGVTQTPRYLIKTRGQQVTLSCSPISGHRSVSWYQQTPGQGLQFLFEYFSETQRNKGNFPGRFSGRQFSNSRSEMNVSTLELGDSALYLCASSGTGWDTGELFFGEGSRLTVL.

V gene TRBV12-3 or TRBV12-4 combines with J gene TRBJ1-5; the D is unclear. Between the trimmed V and J ends, which lost 6 bases and 0 bases, there was a span of 6 bases. The CDR3 has 13 amino acids. CDR3 nucleotide sequence: TGTGCCAGCAGCCTAGATAGCAATCAGCCCCAGCATTTT. Translation: CASSLDSNQPQHF.

The chain recombines TRBV6-2 or TRBV6-3 with TRBJ1-1, with no clear D. Deletions cut 2 bases from V and 2 bases from J, with 12 bases between. The length of the CDR3 is 15 residues. The V gene's germline CDR1 is MNHEY and CDR2 SVGEGT. The chain's CDR3 is CASSYRVAKNTEAFF. The CDR3, as DNA: TGTGCCAGCAGTTACAGGGTCGCCAAAAACACTGAAGCTTTCTTT.

The rearrangement joins TRBV6-1 to TRBJ1-3; D is unclear. CDR1 MNHNS and CDR2 SASEGT come from the germline V gene. V was trimmed by 2 bases and J by 0 bases, leaving 11 bases between them. The CDR3 is made up of 16 amino acids. CDR3 DNA: TGTGCCAGCAGTGAACAGGCCAGTGACTCTGGAAACACCATATATTTT. Protein sequence: CASSEQASDSGNTIYF.